This T cell receptor (beta chain) was found in a study of T cell responses to AZD1222 COVID-19 vaccine. Study-wide results and limits: Baseline antibody screening turned up just six seropositive AZD1222 recipients. The breadth and depth of Spike-specific TCRs increased once two AZD1222 doses had been given. Repertoires were obtained solely post-peak T cell response. Females outnumbered males among donors, who were mostly white British; clonal diversity was possibly underestimated.

Worth noting for this clone: No antigen is known for it.

The repertoire was sequenced with immunoSEQ multiplex PCR; TCRdb's copy has only in-frame clones and lacks some. This table holds about 95,000 clones, approximately 91% found once. This CDR3 has 15 residues. Germline V gene data show CDR1 as SGHRS and CDR2 as YFSETQ. After removal of 2 bases from V and 0 bases from J, the junction contained 4 bases not matched to a gene. This TCR derives from an adult in good health. Source: peripheral blood, taken on day 0 of AZD1222 vaccination. V usage is TRBV5-1 and J usage is TRBJ2-7; 8 bases map to TRBD2. For the CDR3, the DNA is TGCGCCAGCAGCTTTGGCGGGGGGAGCTCCTACGAGCAGTACTTC. Translation: CASSFGGGSSYEQYF.